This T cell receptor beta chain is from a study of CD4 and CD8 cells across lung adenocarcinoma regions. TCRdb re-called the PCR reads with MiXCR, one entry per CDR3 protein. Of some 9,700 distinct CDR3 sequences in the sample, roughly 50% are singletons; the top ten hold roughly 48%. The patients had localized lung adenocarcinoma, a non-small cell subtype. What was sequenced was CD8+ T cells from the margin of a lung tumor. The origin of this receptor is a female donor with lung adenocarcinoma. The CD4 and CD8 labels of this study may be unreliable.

CDR3 amino acids: CASGVGGRDQETQYF. DNA of the CDR3: TGTGCCAGCGGTGTTGGGGGCCGTGACCAAGAGACCCAGTACTTC. V usage is TRBV6-1 and J usage is TRBJ2-5; a weak D match, TRBD1 (6 bases). CDR3 length: 15 residues. The germline V and J ends were trimmed by 8 bases and 0 bases, with 16 bases remaining between them. Germline assignment: CDR1 MNHNS and CDR2 SASEGT.